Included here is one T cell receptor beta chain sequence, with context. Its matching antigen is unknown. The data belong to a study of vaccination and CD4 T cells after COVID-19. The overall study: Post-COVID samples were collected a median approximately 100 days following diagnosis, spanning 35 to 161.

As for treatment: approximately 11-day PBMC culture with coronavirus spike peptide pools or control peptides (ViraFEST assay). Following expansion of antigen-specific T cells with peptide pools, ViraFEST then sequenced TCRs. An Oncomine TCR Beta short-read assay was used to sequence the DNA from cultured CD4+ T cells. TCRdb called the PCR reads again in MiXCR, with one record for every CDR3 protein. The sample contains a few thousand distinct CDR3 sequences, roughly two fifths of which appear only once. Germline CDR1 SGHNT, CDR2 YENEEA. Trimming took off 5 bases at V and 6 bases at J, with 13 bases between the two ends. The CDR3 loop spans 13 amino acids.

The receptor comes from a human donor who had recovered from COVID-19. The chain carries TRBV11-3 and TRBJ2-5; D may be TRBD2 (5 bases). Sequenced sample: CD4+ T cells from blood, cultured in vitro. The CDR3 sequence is CASSPEEAQTQYF. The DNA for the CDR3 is TGTGCCAGCAGCCCCGAGGAGGCGCAGACCCAGTACTTC.